The clone carrying this T cell receptor beta chain has more than one count but fewer than ten. The target antigen is unknown. This entry is derived from a study of T-cell memory formation after mild COVID-19. Study-wide context: Clustering of TCRs was largely donor specific. Findings of the study overall: Mainly in CM and EM were contracting CD4+ clones; CD8+ were in EMRA. Contracting clones from day 15 to 85 had balanced CD4/CD8; later expanders favoured CD4+.

Each CDR3 protein gets one entry after TCRdb re-called the 5' RACE reads with MiXCR. The table records just under 550,000 distinct CDR3 sequences, roughly 22% of them present only once. The V segment lost 2 bases and the J segment 5 bases; nucleotides outside the gene matches: 6. This CDR3 spans 14 amino acids. Material: PBMCs or a T cell subset sorted from them (not recorded which). This TCR came from an adult woman who had mild COVID-19 (a few samples of this study predate the infection). Cell type and time point are not known. The chain couples TRBV12-3 or TRBV12-4 to TRBJ2-7, with 7 bases matching TRBD1. The CDR3 DNA sequence: TGTGCCAGCAGTTTAAGGGGGCGCCGCGACGAGCAGTACTTC. This sequence encodes CASSLRGRRDEQYF.